A single TCR beta chain is shown here with its context. The data stem from a study of Ad26.COV2.S vaccination and SARS-CoV-2 variants. Treatment: around 19 received Ad26.COV2.S at low or high dose, single or two shots; about 5 received placebo; per-sample allocation not given. Samples analyzed were those drawn on day 63 after the first vaccine or placebo injection. CDR1 SGHDT and CDR2 YYEEEE come from the germline V gene. The CDR3 extends over 15 amino acids. The ends were cut back, 4 bases at V and 2 bases at J, with 12 bases in the middle. The table came from immunoSEQ multiplex PCR; TCRdb's copy has only in-frame clones and leaves some out. The sample records 350,000 to 400,000 clones, 89% being singletons.

Sequenced here: peripheral blood, sampled in a trial of Ad26.COV2.S vaccine versus placebo. V is TRBV5-6 and J is TRBJ2-2, with D possibly TRBD1 on 6 matching bases. This receptor was obtained from a person between 18 and 59 years old who received the Ad26.COV2.S COVID-19 vaccine or a placebo. CDR3 coding DNA: TGTGCCAGCAGCAAAGACAGGTTCAACACCGGGGAGCTGTTTTTT. It specifies CASSKDRFNTGELFF.